This TCR beta chain was found in a study of metastatic and nonmetastatic thyroid tumors. Turning to the study itself: It was across blood and tumor or nodule tissue from malignant and benign thyroid patients that repertoires were compared. Study-level findings and limits: Versus benign nodules, malignant thyroid tumors reportedly had significantly higher TCR beta diversity, in blood and tumor.

Until they underwent thyroid surgery, no patient had received any treatment. Concerning this clone itself: The antigen is not known.

Under the authors' procedure: Using the CDR3 differences seen across clinicopathological groups, the authors built a distant-metastasis classifier for papillary thyroid cancer, which was meant to discriminate distant-metastatic patients. TCRdb reanalyzed the PCR reads via MiXCR. The V and J calls come from TCRdb's annotation, not from the publication. The data show about 93,000 clones, about 13% seen once. This TCR was recovered from a female donor with papillary thyroid cancer or a benign thyroid nodule (not recorded which). Some clones in this sample may be carry-over from other donors' samples. What was sequenced was blood.

CDR3 amino acids: CSARAVDRGETQYF. Here the CDR3 DNA reads TGCAGTGCTAGAGCCGTGGACAGGGGAGAGACCCAGTACTTC. V gene TRBV20-1 combines with J gene TRBJ2-5, with 9 positions matching TRBD1. The germline V gene encodes CDR1 DFQATT and CDR2 SNEGSKA (reference sequence). The V segment lost 1 base and the J segment 4 bases; nucleotides outside the gene matches: 4. There are 14 residues in the CDR3.